Listed below are T cell receptor beta chains from one sample, sequenced in a study of glioma-infiltrating T cells after dendritic cell vaccination. Here immunoSEQ multiplex PCR was the method, and the copy in TCRdb shows in-frame clones only, minus some. Of about 92,000 clones listed, more than 75% are singletons. Material: blood, obtained before dendritic cell vaccination. The receptors stem from a human donor with glioblastoma. CDR3s include the opening cysteine and the closing phenylalanine or tryptophan. Fields, in order: D gene, clone size, J gene, V gene, CDR3 protein, CDR3 DNA. The D gene is left open where the match is weak. Expanded clones are given a class, and other clones once, few, many or no size at all.

D: .
size: .
J: TRBJ2-2
V: TRBV5-1
CDR3: CASSLGHQTNTGELFF
DNA: TGCGCCAGCAGCTTGGGACACCAAACGAACACCGGGGAGCTGTTTTTT

D: TRBD2
size: .
J: TRBJ2-3
V: TRBV4-1
CDR3: CASSQTTSADTQYF
DNA: TGCGCCAGCAGCCAAACTACTAGCGCAGATACGCAGTATTTT

D: TRBD1
size: .
J: TRBJ1-5
V: TRBV6-5
CDR3: CASSDRGGNQPQHF
DNA: TGTGCCAGCAGTGACAGGGGTGGCAATCAGCCCCAGCATTTT

D: .
size: .
J: TRBJ2-7
V: TRBV6-1
CDR3: CASRTSGYSSYEQYF
DNA: TGTGCCAGCAGAACAAGCGGGTACAGCTCCTACGAGCAGTACTTC

D: TRBD1
size: .
J: TRBJ1-2
V: TRBV6-6
CDR3: CATGQEVYGYTF
DNA: TGTGCCACCGGACAGGAAGTTTATGGCTACACCTTC

D: TRBD2
size: .
J: TRBJ2-1
V: TRBV4-1
CDR3: CASSQGASGVYNEQFF
DNA: TGCGCCAGCAGCCAAGGGGCTAGCGGAGTCTACAATGAGCAGTTCTTC

D: .
size: .
J: TRBJ2-5
V: TRBV13
CDR3: CASSTGGSGETQYF
DNA: TGTGCCAGCAGCACCGGCGGGTCCGGGGAGACCCAGTACTTC

D: .
size: .
J: TRBJ2-1
V: TRBV9
CDR3: CASSVNNNYNEQFF
DNA: TGTGCCAGCAGCGTAAACAACAACTACAATGAGCAGTTCTTC

D: TRBD1
size: .
J: TRBJ1-5
V: TRBV19
CDR3: CASSGTGDQPQHF
DNA: TGTGCCAGTAGTGGGACAGGGGATCAGCCCCAGCATTTT

D: .
size: .
J: TRBJ2-2
V: TRBV6-6
CDR3: CASSYYRNTGELFF
DNA: TGTGCCAGCAGTTACTACAGAAACACCGGGGAGCTGTTTTTT

D: .
size: .
J: TRBJ2-3
V: TRBV6-1
CDR3: CASRDTRLMDTQYF
DNA: TGTGCCAGCAGGGACACACGCCTCATGGATACGCAGTATTTT

D: TRBD2
size: .
J: TRBJ2-5
V: TRBV2
CDR3: CASSVGLAGGGVQETQYF
DNA: TGTGCCAGCAGTGTCGGCCTAGCGGGAGGAGGGGTTCAAGAGACCCAGTACTTC

D: TRBD1
size: .
J: TRBJ2-1
V: TRBV13
CDR3: CASSYRDRGYNEQFF
DNA: TGTGCCAGCAGCTACCGGGACAGGGGGTACAATGAGCAGTTCTTC

D: TRBD1
size: .
J: TRBJ2-7
V: TRBV7-3
CDR3: CASSFLSGQGYEQYF
DNA: TGTGCCAGCAGCTTCCTCTCGGGACAGGGCTACGAGCAGTACTTC

D: .
size: .
J: TRBJ2-7
V: TRBV7-9
CDR3: CASSLVSGGSAYEQYF
DNA: TGTGCCAGCAGCTTAGTTTCAGGGGGGAGTGCCTACGAGCAGTACTTC

D: TRBD2
size: once
J: TRBJ2-3
V: TRBV28
CDR3: CASSLWATSGGGDTQYF
DNA: TGTGCCAGCAGTTTATGGGCGACTAGCGGGGGGGGCGATACGCAGTATTTT

D: TRBD1
size: .
J: TRBJ2-4
V: TRBV27
CDR3: CASSPTQQGAVRKNIQYF
DNA: TGTGCCAGCAGTCCTACTCAACAGGGGGCGGTCCGCAAAAACATTCAGTACTTC

D: .
size: few
J: TRBJ2-2
V: TRBV7-2
CDR3: CASSTRAGTGELFF
DNA: TGTGCCAGCAGCACACGGGCGGGCACCGGGGAGCTGTTTTTT

D: TRBD1
size: .
J: TRBJ2-5
V: TRBV7-9
CDR3: CASSPMGQGARETQYF
DNA: TGTGCCAGCAGCCCCATGGGACAGGGGGCTAGAGAGACCCAGTACTTC

D: TRBD2
size: .
J: TRBJ2-1
V: TRBV9
CDR3: CASSVGGLAGVTNGNEQFF
DNA: TGTGCCAGCAGCGTAGGGGGACTAGCGGGGGTTACTAACGGAAATGAGCAGTTCTTC

D: .
size: .
J: TRBJ1-3
V: TRBV5-1
CDR3: CASSLAGETGIYF
DNA: TGCGCCAGCAGCTTGGCCGGGGAGACAGGCATATATTTT

D: TRBD1
size: .
J: TRBJ2-5
V: TRBV7-9
CDR3: CASSTNQGAKETQYF
DNA: TGTGCCAGCAGCACAAATCAGGGGGCTAAAGAGACCCAGTACTTC

D: TRBD1
size: once
J: TRBJ1-3
V: TRBV7-2
CDR3: CASSLGYGQGVNGNTIYF
DNA: TGTGCCAGCAGCTTAGGGTACGGACAGGGGGTTAATGGAAACACCATATATTTT

D: .
size: .
J: TRBJ2-5
V: TRBV2
CDR3: CASSGGKETQYF
DNA: TGTGCCAGCAGTGGAGGAAAAGAGACCCAGTACTTC

D: TRBD2
size: .
J: TRBJ2-1
V: TRBV9
CDR3: CASSVGTSGKSYNEQFF
DNA: TGTGCCAGCAGCGTAGGGACTAGCGGAAAGTCCTACAATGAGCAGTTCTTC

D: .
size: .
J: TRBJ1-2
V: TRBV7-9
CDR3: CASSLVSGWNTVNYGYTF
DNA: TGTGCCAGCAGCTTAGTTAGTGGATGGAACACAGTTAACTATGGCTACACCTTC

D: TRBD1
size: once
J: TRBJ1-1
V: TRBV7-9
CDR3: CASRTQGDTEAFF
DNA: TGTGCCAGCAGAACCCAGGGGGACACTGAAGCTTTCTTT

D: .
size: few
J: TRBJ1-4
V: TRBV6-1
CDR3: CASSELDTLRTNEKLFF
DNA: TGTGCCAGCAGTGAACTTGACACCCTGCGAACTAATGAAAAACTGTTTTTT

D: TRBD2
size: .
J: TRBJ2-7
V: TRBV11-1
CDR3: CASSHGLAGGGEQYF
DNA: TGTGCCAGCAGCCACGGACTAGCGGGGGGGGGCGAGCAGTACTTC

D: .
size: .
J: TRBJ2-3
V: TRBV19
CDR3: CASSVRTANTQYF
DNA: TGTGCCAGTAGTGTACGGACAGCTAATACGCAGTATTTT

D: .
size: .
J: TRBJ2-7
V: TRBV9
CDR3: CASSVEEGPYEQYF
DNA: TGTGCCAGCAGCGTAGAGGAGGGGCCCTACGAGCAGTACTTC

D: TRBD1
size: .
J: TRBJ1-2
V: TRBV11-2
CDR3: CASSAQGAINYGYTF
DNA: TGTGCCAGCAGCGCCCAGGGGGCGATTAACTATGGCTACACCTTC

D: TRBD1
size: .
J: TRBJ2-7
V: TRBV4-1
CDR3: CASSHWTGVYEQYF
DNA: TGCGCCAGCAGCCACTGGACAGGGGTCTACGAGCAGTACTTC

D: TRBD1
size: .
J: TRBJ1-2
V: TRBV7-2
CDR3: CASSFGTGYNYGYTF
DNA: TGTGCCAGCAGCTTTGGGACAGGTTATAACTATGGCTACACCTTC

D: .
size: .
J: TRBJ2-3
V: TRBV4-3
CDR3: CATQPDVGGQSTDTQYF
DNA: TGCGCCACCCAACCCGATGTCGGGGGGCAGAGCACAGATACGCAGTATTTT

D: .
size: .
J: TRBJ2-3
V: TRBV9
CDR3: CASSVALTDTQYF
DNA: TGTGCCAGCAGCGTAGCATTGACAGATACGCAGTATTTT

D: .
size: once
J: TRBJ2-7
V: TRBV5-1
CDR3: CASSLEISRGGEQYF
DNA: TGCGCCAGCAGCTTGGAGATCTCCCGAGGTGGCGAGCAGTACTTC

D: .
size: .
J: TRBJ2-2
V: TRBV7-2
CDR3: CAGGGQFTGELFF
DNA: TGTGCCGGGGGGGGGCAGTTCACCGGGGAGCTGTTTTTT

D: .
size: once
J: TRBJ2-1
V: TRBV4-1
CDR3: CASSQDGQSYNEQFF
DNA: TGCGCCAGCAGCCAAGATGGACAGTCCTACAATGAGCAGTTCTTC

D: .
size: .
J: TRBJ1-6
V: TRBV9
CDR3: CASSGPQGFNSPLHF
DNA: TGTGCCAGCAGCGGTCCTCAGGGCTTCAATTCACCCCTCCACTTT

D: .
size: .
J: TRBJ2-1
V: TRBV5-8
CDR3: CASQRQASSYNEQFF
DNA: TGTGCCAGCCAGCGACAGGCCAGCTCCTACAATGAGCAGTTCTTC

D: .
size: .
J: TRBJ1-2
V: TRBV23-1
CDR3: CASSQSGMGHNYGYTF
DNA: TGCGCCAGCAGTCAATCCGGGATGGGACACAACTATGGCTACACCTTC

D: TRBD1
size: .
J: TRBJ1-1
V: TRBV7-9
CDR3: CASSPGTEAMNTEAFF
DNA: TGTGCCAGCAGCCCCGGGACAGAAGCCATGAACACTGAAGCTTTCTTT

D: .
size: .
J: TRBJ1-2
V: TRBV27
CDR3: CASSLNRDRTRTNGYTF
DNA: TGTGCCAGCAGTTTAAATAGAGACAGAACTCGAACTAATGGCTACACCTTC

D: .
size: .
J: TRBJ2-1
V: TRBV5-4
CDR3: CASSFSRRDIAGDEQFF
DNA: TGTGCCAGCAGCTTTAGTCGCCGGGACATCGCGGGGGATGAGCAGTTCTTC

D: .
size: .
J: TRBJ1-5
V: TRBV23-1
CDR3: CASSSTLFGTTSNQPQHF
DNA: TGCGCCAGCAGTTCGACGCTATTCGGGACAACTAGCAATCAGCCCCAGCATTTT

D: TRBD2
size: .
J: TRBJ2-1
V: TRBV2
CDR3: CASRAYMGLAGVRDNEQFF
DNA: TGTGCCAGCAGAGCTTATATGGGACTAGCGGGAGTCAGGGACAATGAGCAGTTCTTC

D: .
size: few
J: TRBJ1-1
V: TRBV7-9
CDR3: CASADGRMMNTEAFF
DNA: TGTGCCAGCGCAGACGGGAGGATGATGAACACTGAAGCTTTCTTT